The 9 T cell receptor beta chains below all came from one sample that was sequenced in a study of cytomegalovirus exposure and HLA in healthy donors. With 60 Vbeta and 13 Jbeta primers, the PCR was carried out. The method was immunoSEQ multiplex PCR; TCRdb's version includes in-frame clones alone and lacks a portion of them. Of around 150,000 clones detected, approximately 80% appear once; the ten largest clones hold roughly 4%. Source material: PBMCs. All receptors derive from a middle-aged woman in good health and CMV-seropositive.

This clone was observed a single time. The CDR3 reads CASRGAGTSETGELFF. The CDR3 region has the DNA TGTGCCAGCAGAGGAGCGGGGACCTCGGAGACCGGGGAGCTGTTTTTT. V usage is TRBV6-4 and J usage is TRBJ2-2; TRBD2 matches 7 bases. V shed 6 bases and J 5 bases; nucleotides not matched to a gene: 12. Germline lookup yields CDR1 MRHNA and CDR2 SNTAGT. The CDR3 loop spans 16 amino acids.

The chain employs TRBV4-3 and TRBJ2-4, with TRBD1 as a possible D gene (5 bases). CDR3 size: 14 residues. Deletions cut 0 bases from V and 5 bases from J, with 8 bases between. The germline gives CDR1 LGHNA, CDR2 YSLEER. For the CDR3, the DNA is TGCGCCAGCAGCCAAGATGGCAGGGAAAACATTCAGTACTTC. Residues: CASSQDGRENIQYF.

In DNA form, the CDR3 reads TGCGCCAGCAGCTTTATCCAGGGGATGGACTACGAGCAGTACTTC. It is translated as CASSFIQGMDYEQYF. This chain links TRBV5-1 with TRBJ2-7, with D possibly matching TRBD1 (6 bases). The V gene's germline CDR1 is SGHRS and CDR2 YFSETQ. Trimming took 2 bases from V and 3 from J, leaving 15 bases between them. The CDR3 is 15 residues long.

This clone showed up just once. This chain links TRBV5-5 with TRBJ2-5, with D possibly TRBD2 on 5 matching bases. Trimming shortened V by 0 bases and J by 5 bases, and 14 bases separated the two germline ends. Per germline, CDR1 SGHKS and CDR2 YYEKEE (reference sequence). This CDR3 contains 15 residues. CDR3 DNA sequence: TGTGCCAGCAGCTTGGGGTTTGGGAGAGGGGAGACCCAGTACTTC. This encodes CASSLGFGRGETQYF.

This chain links TRBV11-2 with TRBJ1-2; 12 bases map to TRBD1. This CDR3 is 18 amino acids long. Germline lookup yields CDR1 SGHAT and CDR2 FQNNGV. Unmatched junction bases numbered 17, after V lost 5 bases and J lost 7 bases. The CDR3 DNA reads TGTGCCAGCAGCAAACCAAGGGGCTGGGACAGGGGGCGGGGTGGCTACACCTTC. Its protein product is CASSKPRGWDRGRGGYTF.

This chain joins TRBV4-1 and TRBJ2-1; TRBD1 matches at 10 bases. The CDR3 is 17 amino acids. The V segment lost 2 bases and the J segment 8 bases; nucleotides outside the gene matches: 12. Germline V gene lookup returns CDR1 MGHRA and CDR2 YSYEKL. The CDR3 loop reads CASSQSPGQGIGDEQFF. CDR3 coding DNA: TGCGCCAGCAGCCAATCCCCGGGACAGGGGATCGGCGATGAGCAGTTCTTC.

This CDR3 is CASTAEFPSNYGYTF. CDR3 bases: TGTGCCAGTACTGCCGAGTTTCCCTCTAACTATGGCTACACCTTC. The J gene is TRBJ1-2, the V gene TRBV19; D unresolved. The CDR3 has 15 amino acids. Trimming shortened V by 7 bases and J by 0 bases, and 15 bases separated the two germline ends. Germline CDR1 and CDR2: LNHDA and SQIVND (reference sequence). Full variable domain (outside the CDR3, taken from reference TRBV19 and TRBJ1-2): DGGITQSPKYLFRKEGQNVTLSCEQNLNHDAMYWYRQDPGQGLRLIYYSQIVNDFQKGDIAEGYSVSREKKESFPLTVTSAQKNPTAFYLCASTAEFPSNYGYTFGSGTRLTVV.

The chain carries TRBV11-2 and TRBJ2-3; tentative D call: TRBD1 (6 bases). The CDR3 runs 15 residues. Germline CDR1 and CDR2: SGHAT and FQNNGV. The V and J ends lost 5 bases and 5 bases respectively, with 17 bases between them. CDR3 nucleotides: TGTGCCAGCAGCCCTGCCAGGGGTCCTGGAGATACGCAGTATTTT. Amino acid sequence: CASSPARGPGDTQYF.

Comments on this clone: Compared with germline, one end of the junction differs, possibly owing to a read error. The chain has TRBV7-9 and TRBJ1-3; tentatively, D is TRBD1 (5 bases). Looked up from germline, CDR1 is SEHNR and CDR2 is FQNEAQ (reference sequence). The CDR3 loop spans 16 amino acids. CDR3 region: CSSSPRARQTGNTIYF. CDR3 sequence (DNA): TGTTCCAGCAGCCCACGAGCGAGACAGACGGGAAACACCATATATTTT.